This TCR beta chain originates from a study of blood T cell repertoires in COVID-19. In the study overall: Material from acute and convalescent COVID-19 was sourced from the United States, Italy and Spain. T cells, B-cell-depleted T cells, or PBMCs provided the cDNA or gDNA that served as material.

V was clipped by 5 bases and J by 4 bases, with 8 bases between them. The germline gives CDR1 SNHLY, CDR2 FYNNEI. The CDR3 is 13 amino acids. In the original analysis: Amplifying reference gene primers gave estimates of nucleated cell counts. TCRdb's copy holds only in-frame clones and misses some; the assay was immunoSEQ multiplex PCR. D and trimming come from the DNA, and the V and J calls and clone size come from that table. Among about 64,000 clones listed, approximately 78% were seen once. The chain couples TRBV2 to TRBJ2-2; D is perhaps TRBD1 (6 bases). The sequence was collected from a man older than 75 with acute or convalescent COVID-19. Source material: peripheral blood. CDR3 DNA sequence: TGTGCCAGCAGTACGACAGGCACCGGGGAGCTGTTTTTT. It is translated as CASSTTGTGELFF. Full variable domain (remainder filled in from reference TRBV2 and TRBJ2-2): EPEVTQTPSHQVTQMGQEVILRCVPISNHLYFYWYRQILGQKVEFLVSFYNNEISEKSEIFDDQFSVERPDGSNFTLKIRSTKLEDSAMYFCASSTTGTGELFFGEGSRLTVL.